This T cell receptor (beta chain) was recorded in a study of cytomegalovirus exposure and HLA in healthy donors. Looking at the study overall: A preliminary data release comprised around 85 million unique TCRs obtained from HLA-typed donors. Findings of the study overall: A link between a missense DCLRE1C variant and TCR beta V- and J-gene trimming emerged from a later analysis.

Nominal health characterized the donors when sampled, though unrecorded immune exposures were likely. Comments on this clone: Antigen specificity is unknown.

PCR used 60 Vbeta primers and 13 Jbeta primers. Some clones are missing from TCRdb's copy, which holds only in-frame ones; the method was immunoSEQ multiplex PCR. The sample lists around 100,000 clones, around 8% occurring once. Germline CDR1 is SGHNT and CDR2 is YYREEE (reference sequence). The CDR3 consists of 14 residues. V lost 1 base, J lost 7 bases, and 9 bases lay in between. The chain combines TRBV5-4 with TRBJ1-6; D is ambiguous. Sequencing input: PBMCs. The receptor comes from a man in his forties or fifties in good health and CMV-seronegative. In nucleotides, the CDR3 is TGTGCCAGCAGCTTGAAACCGGGAAATTCACCCCTCCACTTT. Amino acids: CASSLKPGNSPLHF.